The 23 T cell receptor beta chains given below trace back to one sample, sequenced in a study of CD8 T cell repertoires and HIV-1 epitope variants. Antigen specificity for these receptors is unknown. Using immunoSEQ multiplex PCR, the repertoire was profiled, and TCRdb retains in-frame clones only, with some absent. The data hold 6,100 or so clones, with around 69% observed a single time. The sample taken for sequencing was cultured CD8+ T cells derived from PBMCs. The receptors originated from a male donor with HIV.

The chain is built from TRBV7-3 and TRBJ2-7; 7 nucleotides agree with TRBD1. In germline, CDR1 is SGHTA, CDR2 FQGTGA. CDR3 length equals 13 residues. The J segment lost 3 bases and the V segment lost 5 bases, leaving 4 bases of the junction unmatched. DNA of the CDR3: TGTGCCAGCAGCCCGCGACAGGGCTACGAGCAGTACTTC. It specifies CASSPRQGYEQYF.

There are a few counts of this clone. This rearrangement joins TRBV28 to TRBJ2-7; D is unresolved. With 8 bases removed from V and 0 bases from J, the gap between germline ends came to 14 bases. The germline V gene has CDR1 MDHEN and CDR2 SYDVKM. CDR3 length: 14 amino acids. The CDR3 region is CASESVRSSYEQYF. DNA for the CDR3: TGTGCCAGCGAGAGCGTCCGGAGCTCCTACGAGCAGTACTTC.

The chain has TRBV19 and TRBJ1-2, with 7 bases fitting TRBD1. The germline V gene encodes CDR1 LNHDA and CDR2 SQIVND (reference sequence). The junction had 6 bases not matched to a gene; V was cut back by 3 bases and J by 2 bases. This CDR3 region has 15 residues. In DNA, the CDR3 is TGTGCCAGTAGTATTGGGACAGCGGGAAACTATGGCTACACCTTC. This sequence encodes CASSIGTAGNYGYTF.

The chain is built from TRBV11-2 and TRBJ2-6; D may be TRBD2 (5 bases). Germline lookup yields CDR1 SGHAT and CDR2 FQNNGV. This CDR3 is built from 15 residues. Trimming cost V 1 base and J 4 bases, with 8 bases left between them. CDR3 residues: CASSLGGPGANVLTF. The DNA for the CDR3 is TGTGCCAGCAGCTTAGGAGGGCCCGGGGCCAACGTCCTGACTTTC. The complete variable domain, with remaining parts taken from reference TRBV11-2 and TRBJ2-6, reads EAGVAQSPRYKIIEKRQSVAFWCNPISGHATLYWYQQILGQGPKLLIQFQNNGVVDDSQLPKDRFSAERLKGVDSTLKIQPAKLEDSAVYLCASSLGGPGANVLTFGAGSRLTVL.

This clone is a singleton in its sample. CDR3 protein: CASSERGTGREQYF. As DNA, the CDR3 is TGCGCCAGCAGTGAACGTGGGACAGGGAGGGAGCAGTACTTC. V gene TRBV10-1 combines with J gene TRBJ2-5, with 9 bases fitting TRBD1. Germline trimming cut 3 bases from V and 11 bases from J; bases unmatched to any gene: 10. The germline gives CDR1 WNHNN, CDR2 SYGVQD (reference sequence). This CDR3 comprises 14 residues.

The chain has TRBV28 and TRBJ2-1, with a weak D call TRBD2 (5 bases). V gave up 5 bases and J gave up 0 bases, with 8 bases separating them. Germline CDR1 and CDR2: MDHEN and SYDVKM. There are 14 residues in the CDR3. CDR3 protein: CASSTDFSYNEQFF. In DNA, the CDR3 is TGTGCCAGCAGTACGGACTTCTCCTACAATGAGCAGTTCTTC.

The V gene is TRBV2, the J gene TRBJ2-1; no reliable D call. This CDR3 has 14 amino acids. V gave up 6 bases and J gave up 0 bases, with 9 bases separating them. From germline, CDR1 is SNHLY and CDR2 FYNNEI. The CDR3 coding sequence is TGTGCCAGCAGCGAGGCCATCTCCTACAATGAGCAGTTCTTC. Its protein product is CASSEAISYNEQFF.

The rearrangement uses TRBV7-2 and TRBJ1-6; 8 bases are shared with TRBD1. Germline CDR1 and CDR2: SGHTA and FQGNSA. CDR3 size: 16 residues. The ends lost 4 bases at V and 7 bases at J; junction bases unmatched: 9. This chain's CDR3 is CASSSTWTGSNSPLHF. The CDR3 DNA is TGTGCCAGCAGCTCCACCTGGACAGGGTCCAATTCACCCCTCCACTTT.

The V gene is TRBV5-8, the J gene TRBJ2-7; D unresolved. V dropped 0 bases and J dropped 3 bases, with 10 bases sitting between them. The CDR3 has 14 amino acids. Germline V gene data show CDR1 as SGHTS and CDR2 as YDEGEE. The CDR3, as DNA: TGTGCCAGCAGCTTGGCCGGCAGAAACTACGAGCAGTACTTC. Amino acids: CASSLAGRNYEQYF.

The rearrangement uses TRBV29-1 and TRBJ1-4; D is unclear. CDR1 is SQVTM, CDR2 ANQGSEA, per germline. Trimming cost V 4 bases and J 0 bases, with 9 bases left between them. The CDR3 is made up of 14 amino acids. CDR3 bases: TGCAGCGTTGGTGTGAGTGCAACTAATGAAAAACTGTTTTTT. It is translated as CSVGVSATNEKLFF.

The chain is built from TRBV20-1 and TRBJ2-7, with unresolved D. The germline gives CDR1 DFQATT, CDR2 SNEGSKA (reference sequence). V was shortened by 6 bases and J by 6 bases, with 12 bases between the two germline ends. The CDR3 is 11 residues long. CDR3 coding DNA: TGCAGTGCCCCCGGGTGGCCCGAGCAGTACTTC. Its protein is CSAPGWPEQYF.

The CDR3 protein is CASSLKDAYEQYF. The CDR3 coding sequence is TGTGCCAGCAGCTTGAAAGACGCCTACGAGCAGTACTTC. V usage is TRBV5-4 and J usage is TRBJ2-7; D not resolved. V shed 1 base and J shed 2 bases, with 7 bases lying between them. From germline, CDR1 is SGHNT and CDR2 YYREEE (reference sequence). This CDR3 comprises 13 residues.

The chain carries TRBV28 and TRBJ2-7; D is possibly TRBD1 or TRBD2 (5 bases each). The CDR3 is 14 residues long. Germline V gene sequence: CDR1 MDHEN, CDR2 SYDVKM. V gave up 2 bases and J gave up 1 base, with 9 bases separating them. The CDR3 protein is CASSLGDGSYEQYF. The CDR3 region has the DNA TGTGCCAGCAGTTTAGGGGACGGTTCCTACGAGCAGTACTTC.

The V call is TRBV4-1, the J call TRBJ1-5; D ambiguous. V lost 2 bases and J lost 5, with 10 bases in between. Germline V CDR1 and CDR2: MGHRA, YSYEKL. This CDR3 spans 14 amino acids. CDR3 region: CASSQLGADQPQHF. DNA of the CDR3: TGCGCCAGCAGCCAATTGGGAGCGGATCAGCCCCAGCATTTT.

This clone appeared a single time. V and J are TRBV5-3 and TRBJ2-3, with TRBD2 matching over 7 bases. TRBV5-3 is known as an ORF, though its function is uncertain. There are 17 residues in the CDR3. V shed 5 bases and J 6 bases; nucleotides not matched to a gene: 18. The CDR3 nucleotides read TGTGCCAGAAGATTTAGCATAGGTTGCGGGAGTGCCGATACGCAGTATTTT. Protein product: CARRFSIGCGSADTQYF.

The chain joins TRBV4-2 to TRBJ1-2; 9 nucleotides agree with TRBD1. This CDR3 region has 15 residues. V shed 0 bases, J shed 3 bases, and the junction held 2 bases outside the gene matches. Germline values: CDR1 LGHNA, CDR2 YNFKEQ. The CDR3 here is CASSQDDRGDYGYTF. The CDR3 DNA follows: TGTGCCAGCAGCCAAGATGACAGGGGGGACTATGGCTACACCTTC.

This clone has a handful of counts. This rearrangement joins TRBV29-1 to TRBJ2-1; TRBD1 agrees at 9 bases. The V gene's germline CDR1 is SQVTM and CDR2 ANQGSEA. The CDR3 contains 13 residues. Trimming took 6 bases from V and 14 from J; bases not matched to a gene: 14. The CDR3 protein is CSVIGQGLWEKFF. The CDR3, as DNA: TGCAGCGTGATAGGACAGGGGCTTTGGGAAAAGTTCTTC.

The chain joins TRBV4-2 to TRBJ1-2; D might be TRBD1 (6 bases). V lost 0 bases and J 6 bases, leaving 14 bases between the germline ends. This CDR3 is built from 15 residues. Germline-derived CDR1 and CDR2 are LGHNA and YNFKEQ. The CDR3 here is CASSQEGIGGHGYTF. CDR3 bases: TGTGCCAGCAGCCAAGAAGGAATCGGGGGGCATGGCTACACCTTC.

The chain joins TRBV19 to TRBJ1-6; D is unresolved. Germline CDR1 reads LNHDA; CDR2 reads SQIVND (reference sequence). Trimming cost V 5 bases and J 8 bases, with 13 bases left between them. The CDR3 loop spans 14 amino acids. The CDR3 reads CASSRSMNDSPLHF. In nucleotides, the CDR3 is TGTGCCAGTAGTCGATCCATGAACGATTCACCCCTCCACTTT.

This clone was seen only once. This sequence joins TRBV23-1 and TRBJ1-3; the D is unclear. TRBV23-1 is given ORF status, its function remaining uncertain. The CDR3 runs to 15 residues. Trimming cost V 0 bases and J 1 base, with 7 bases left between them. CDR3 loop: CASSQSIRSGNTIYF. The CDR3 nucleotides are TGCGCCAGCAGTCAATCGATAAGATCTGGAAACACCATATATTTT.

The chain is built from TRBV11-2 and TRBJ2-7; TRBD2 is a possible D gene (5 bases). Germline V gives CDR1 SGHAT, CDR2 FQNNGV. V shed 5 bases and J shed 3 bases, with 11 bases lying between them. There are 13 residues in the CDR3. The CDR3 is CASSHSGVYEQYF. The CDR3 bases are TGTGCCAGCAGCCACAGCGGAGTCTACGAGCAGTACTTC.

The chain joins TRBV5-1 to TRBJ2-7; TRBD2 is a possible D gene (6 bases). V lost 7 bases to trimming and J lost 0 bases, with 20 bases between them. The CDR3 contains 16 residues. Germline V CDR1 and CDR2: SGHRS, YFSETQ. This CDR3 is CASSPGGPRSSYEQYF. The DNA for the CDR3 is TGCGCCAGCTCCCCAGGAGGGCCCCGAAGCTCCTACGAGCAGTACTTC.

The chain has TRBV5-4 and TRBJ2-2; the D is unclear. The CDR3 is 14 amino acids. Germline V gives CDR1 SGHNT, CDR2 YYREEE (reference sequence). V was cut by 0 bases and J by 6 bases, with 9 bases left in between. The CDR3 bases are TGTGCCAGCAGCTTGGCCGAGACTCCCGGGGAGCTGTTTTTT. Protein sequence: CASSLAETPGELFF.